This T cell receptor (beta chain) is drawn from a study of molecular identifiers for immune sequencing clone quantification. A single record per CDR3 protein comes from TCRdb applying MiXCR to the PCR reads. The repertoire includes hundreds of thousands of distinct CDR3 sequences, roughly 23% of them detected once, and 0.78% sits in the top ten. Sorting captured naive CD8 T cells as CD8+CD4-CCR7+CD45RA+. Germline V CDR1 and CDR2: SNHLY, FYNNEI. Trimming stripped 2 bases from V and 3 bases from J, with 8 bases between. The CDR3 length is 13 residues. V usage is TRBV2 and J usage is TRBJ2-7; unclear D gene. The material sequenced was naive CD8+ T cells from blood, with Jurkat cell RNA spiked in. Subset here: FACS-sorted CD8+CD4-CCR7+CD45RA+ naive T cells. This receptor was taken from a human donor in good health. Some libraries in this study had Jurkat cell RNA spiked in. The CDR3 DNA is TGTGCCAGCAGTGAATACCTTTTCTACGAGCAGTACTTC. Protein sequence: CASSEYLFYEQYF.